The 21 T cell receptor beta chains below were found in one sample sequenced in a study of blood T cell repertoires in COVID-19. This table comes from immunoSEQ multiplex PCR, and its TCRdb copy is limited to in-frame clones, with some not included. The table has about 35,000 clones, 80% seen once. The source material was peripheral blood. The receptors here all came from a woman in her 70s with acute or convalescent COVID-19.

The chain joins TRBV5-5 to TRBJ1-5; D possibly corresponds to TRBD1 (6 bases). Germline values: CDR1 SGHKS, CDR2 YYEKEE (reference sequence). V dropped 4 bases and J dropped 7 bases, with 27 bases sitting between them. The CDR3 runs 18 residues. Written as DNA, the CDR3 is TGTGCCAGCAGCCCCACGGAACGAGTCCTAGGGCAGGGGCAGCCCCAGCATTTT. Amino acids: CASSPTERVLGQGQPQHF.

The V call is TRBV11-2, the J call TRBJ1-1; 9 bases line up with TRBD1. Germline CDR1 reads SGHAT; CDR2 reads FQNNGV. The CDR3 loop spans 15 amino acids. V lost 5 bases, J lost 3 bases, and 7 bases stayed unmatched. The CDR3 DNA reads TGTGCCAGCAGCCCCCGACAGGGGGGCGACACTGAAGCTTTCTTT. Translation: CASSPRQGGDTEAFF.

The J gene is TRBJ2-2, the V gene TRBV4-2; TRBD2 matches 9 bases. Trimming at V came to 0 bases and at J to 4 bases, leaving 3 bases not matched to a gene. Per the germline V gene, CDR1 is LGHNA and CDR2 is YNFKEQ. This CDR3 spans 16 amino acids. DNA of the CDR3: TGTGCCAGCAGCCAAGATCTAGCGGGGAGCACCGGGGAGCTGTTTTTT. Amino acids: CASSQDLAGSTGELFF.

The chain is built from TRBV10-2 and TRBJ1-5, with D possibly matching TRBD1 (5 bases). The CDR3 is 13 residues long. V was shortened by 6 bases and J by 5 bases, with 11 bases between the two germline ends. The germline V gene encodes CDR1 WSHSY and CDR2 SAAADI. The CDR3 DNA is TGCGCCAGCAGCGAAGGGGTTTATCAGCCCCAGCATTTT. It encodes CASSEGVYQPQHF.

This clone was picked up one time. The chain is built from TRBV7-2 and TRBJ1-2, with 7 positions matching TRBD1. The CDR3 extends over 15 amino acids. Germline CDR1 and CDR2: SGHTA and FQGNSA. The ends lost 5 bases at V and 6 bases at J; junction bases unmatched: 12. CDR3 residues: CASSPMLGQVDGYTF. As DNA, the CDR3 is TGTGCCAGCAGCCCAATGCTCGGACAGGTGGATGGCTACACCTTC.

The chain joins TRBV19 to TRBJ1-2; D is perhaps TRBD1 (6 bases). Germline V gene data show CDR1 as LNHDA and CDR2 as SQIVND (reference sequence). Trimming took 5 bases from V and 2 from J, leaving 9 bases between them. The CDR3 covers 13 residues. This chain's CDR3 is CASSFQGNYGYTF. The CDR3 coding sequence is TGTGCCAGTAGTTTCCAGGGGAACTATGGCTACACCTTC.

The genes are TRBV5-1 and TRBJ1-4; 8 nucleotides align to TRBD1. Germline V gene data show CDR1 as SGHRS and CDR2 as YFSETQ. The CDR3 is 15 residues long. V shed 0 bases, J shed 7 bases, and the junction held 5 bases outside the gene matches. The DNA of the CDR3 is TGCGCCAGCAGCTTGGGTGACAGGGGTACTGAAAAACTGTTTTTT. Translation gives CASSLGDRGTEKLFF.

The CDR3 sequence: CASSYRDTYYGYTF. CDR3 coding DNA: TGTGCCAGCAGTTACCGTGACACCTACTATGGCTACACCTTC. V gene TRBV6-6 combines with J gene TRBJ1-2; D unresolved. CDR3 length: 14 amino acids. The germline V and J ends were trimmed by 2 bases and 3 bases, with 10 bases remaining between them. CDR1 and CDR2 from the germline V gene are MNHNY and SVGAGI (reference sequence).

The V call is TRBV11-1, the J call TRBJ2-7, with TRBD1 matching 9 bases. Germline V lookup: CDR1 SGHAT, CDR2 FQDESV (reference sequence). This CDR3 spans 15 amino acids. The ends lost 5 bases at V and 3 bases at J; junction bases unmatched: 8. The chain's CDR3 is CASSNPGQGIYEQYF. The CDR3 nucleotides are TGTGCCAGCAGCAATCCGGGACAGGGCATCTACGAGCAGTACTTC.

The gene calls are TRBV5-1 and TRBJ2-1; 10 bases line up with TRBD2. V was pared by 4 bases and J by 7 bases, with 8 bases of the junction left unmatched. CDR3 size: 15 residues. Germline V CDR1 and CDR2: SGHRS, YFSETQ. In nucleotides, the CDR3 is TGCGCCAGCAGCCACGTAGCGGGGGGCCTGAATGAGCAGTTCTTC. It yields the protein CASSHVAGGLNEQFF.

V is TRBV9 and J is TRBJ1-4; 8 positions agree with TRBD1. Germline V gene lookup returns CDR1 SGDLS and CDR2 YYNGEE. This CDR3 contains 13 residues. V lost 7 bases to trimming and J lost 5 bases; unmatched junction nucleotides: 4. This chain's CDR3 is CASHRGRNEKLFF. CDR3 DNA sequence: TGTGCCAGCCACAGGGGGAGGAATGAAAAACTGTTTTTT.

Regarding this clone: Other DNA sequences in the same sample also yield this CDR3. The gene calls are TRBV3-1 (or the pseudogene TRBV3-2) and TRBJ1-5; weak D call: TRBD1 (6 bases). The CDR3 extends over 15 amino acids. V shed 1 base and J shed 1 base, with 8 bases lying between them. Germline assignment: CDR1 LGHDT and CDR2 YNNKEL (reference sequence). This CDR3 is CASSQGRGSNQPQHF. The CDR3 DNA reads TGTGCCAGCAGCCAAGGAAGGGGGAGCAATCAGCCCCAGCATTTT.

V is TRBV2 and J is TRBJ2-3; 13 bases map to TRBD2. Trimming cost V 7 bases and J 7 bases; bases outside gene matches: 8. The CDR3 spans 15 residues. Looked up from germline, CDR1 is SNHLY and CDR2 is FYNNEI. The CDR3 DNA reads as TGTGCCAGCATCGGACTAGCGGGAGCTCCGCATACGCAGTATTTT. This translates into CASIGLAGAPHTQYF.

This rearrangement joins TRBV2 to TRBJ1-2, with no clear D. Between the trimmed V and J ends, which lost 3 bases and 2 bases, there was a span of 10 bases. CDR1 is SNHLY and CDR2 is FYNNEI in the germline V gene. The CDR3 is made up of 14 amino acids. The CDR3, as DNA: TGTGCCAGCAGTGATGCCGGGTTCAACTATGGCTACACCTTC. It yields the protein CASSDAGFNYGYTF.

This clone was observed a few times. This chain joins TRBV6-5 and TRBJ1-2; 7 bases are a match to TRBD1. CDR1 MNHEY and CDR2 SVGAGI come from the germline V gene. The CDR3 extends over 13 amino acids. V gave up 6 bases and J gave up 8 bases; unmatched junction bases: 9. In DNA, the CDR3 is TGTGCCAGCAGGCTGACAGGGAGGAACGGCTACACCTTC. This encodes CASRLTGRNGYTF.

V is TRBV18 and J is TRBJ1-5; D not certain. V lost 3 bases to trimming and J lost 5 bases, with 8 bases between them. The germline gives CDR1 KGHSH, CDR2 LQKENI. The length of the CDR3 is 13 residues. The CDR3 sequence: CASSPGVHQPQHF. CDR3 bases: TGTGCCAGCTCACCTGGAGTACATCAGCCCCAGCATTTT. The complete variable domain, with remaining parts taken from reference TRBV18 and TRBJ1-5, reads NAGVMQNPRHLVRRRGQEARLRCSPMKGHSHVYWYRQLPEEGLKFMVYLQKENIIDESGMPKERFSAEFPKEGPSILRIQQVVRGDSAAYFCASSPGVHQPQHFGDGTRLSIL.

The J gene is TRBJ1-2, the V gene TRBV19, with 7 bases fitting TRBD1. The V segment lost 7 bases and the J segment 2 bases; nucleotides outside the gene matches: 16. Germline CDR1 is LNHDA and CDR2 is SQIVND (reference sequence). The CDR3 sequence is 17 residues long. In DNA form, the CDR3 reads TGTGCCAGTACCCTTTGGGACAGCTCCCTTCCGAACTATGGCTACACCTTC. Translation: CASTLWDSSLPNYGYTF.

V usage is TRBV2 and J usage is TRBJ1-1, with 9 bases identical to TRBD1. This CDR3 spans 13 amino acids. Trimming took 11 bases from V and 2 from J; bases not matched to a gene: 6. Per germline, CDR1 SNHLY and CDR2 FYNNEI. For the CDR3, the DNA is TGTGCCCACAGGGGGCATATAAACACTGAAGCTTTCTTT. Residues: CAHRGHINTEAFF.

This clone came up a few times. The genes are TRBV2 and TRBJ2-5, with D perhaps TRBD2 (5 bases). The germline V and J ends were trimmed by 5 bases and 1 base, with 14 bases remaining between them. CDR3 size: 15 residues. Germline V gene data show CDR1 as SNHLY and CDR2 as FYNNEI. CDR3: CASSTNAGFQETQYF. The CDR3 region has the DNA TGTGCCAGCAGTACCAACGCGGGCTTCCAAGAGACCCAGTACTTC.

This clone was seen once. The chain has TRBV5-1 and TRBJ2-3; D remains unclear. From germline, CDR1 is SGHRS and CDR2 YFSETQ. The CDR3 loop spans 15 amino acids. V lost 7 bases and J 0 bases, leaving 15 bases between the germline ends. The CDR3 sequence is CASRRSTSSTDTQYF. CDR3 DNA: TGCGCCAGCCGCCGGTCGACTTCTAGCACAGATACGCAGTATTTT.

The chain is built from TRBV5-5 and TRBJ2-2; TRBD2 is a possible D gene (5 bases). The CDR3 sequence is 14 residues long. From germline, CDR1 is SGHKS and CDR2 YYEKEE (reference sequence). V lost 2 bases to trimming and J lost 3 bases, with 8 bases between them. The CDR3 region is CASSFRGYTGELFF. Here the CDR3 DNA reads TGTGCCAGCAGCTTCCGGGGTTACACCGGGGAGCTGTTTTTT.